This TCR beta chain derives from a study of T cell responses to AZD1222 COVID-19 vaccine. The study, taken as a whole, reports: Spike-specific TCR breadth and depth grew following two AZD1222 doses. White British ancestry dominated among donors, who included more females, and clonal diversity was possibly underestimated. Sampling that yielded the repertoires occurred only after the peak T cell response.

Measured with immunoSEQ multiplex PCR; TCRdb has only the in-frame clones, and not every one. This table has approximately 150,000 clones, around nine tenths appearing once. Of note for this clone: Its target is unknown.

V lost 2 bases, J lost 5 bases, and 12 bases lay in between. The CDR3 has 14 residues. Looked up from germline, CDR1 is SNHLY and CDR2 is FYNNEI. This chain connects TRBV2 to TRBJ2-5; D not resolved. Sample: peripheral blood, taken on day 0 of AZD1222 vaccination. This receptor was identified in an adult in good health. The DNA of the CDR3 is TGTGCCAGCAGTGAAATGGGTGTGTTGGAGACCCAGTACTTC. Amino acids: CASSEMGVLETQYF.